This note documents a single T cell receptor (beta chain) sequence. Stated treatment: oral pan-JAK inhibitor, 5-10 mg twice daily. CDR3 size: 12 residues. Germline V gives CDR1 GTSNPN, CDR2 SVGIG (reference sequence). Deletions cut 0 bases from V and 6 bases from J, with 8 bases between. Isolated RNA was reverse transcribed into cDNA used as the sequencing template. Libraries were prepared by immunoSEQ multiplex PCR; TCRdb keeps only in-frame clonotypes and omits some of them. The table includes some 170,000 clones, roughly 60% detected once. This entry comes from a study of CD8+ T cells in alopecia areata.

The sequencing used CD4+ T cells sorted from blood, collected at approximately week 60, from a patient treated with tofacitinib. The J gene is TRBJ2-5, the V gene TRBV30, with D tentatively TRBD1 (6 bases). This sequence originates from a human donor with alopecia areata. This chain's CDR3 is CAWSVQGQTQYF. Written as DNA, the CDR3 is TGTGCCTGGAGTGTACAGGGACAGACCCAGTACTTC.